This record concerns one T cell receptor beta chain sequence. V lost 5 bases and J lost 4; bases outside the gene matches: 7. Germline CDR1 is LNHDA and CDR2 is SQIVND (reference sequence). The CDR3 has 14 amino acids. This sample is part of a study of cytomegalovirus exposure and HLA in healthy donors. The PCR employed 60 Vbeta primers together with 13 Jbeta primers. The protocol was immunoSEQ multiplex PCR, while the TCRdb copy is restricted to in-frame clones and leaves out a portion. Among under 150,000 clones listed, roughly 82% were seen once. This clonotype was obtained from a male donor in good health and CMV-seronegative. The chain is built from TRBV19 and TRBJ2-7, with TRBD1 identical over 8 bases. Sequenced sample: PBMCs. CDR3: CASSVGQVQYEQYF. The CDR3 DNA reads TGTGCCAGTAGTGTGGGACAGGTCCAATACGAGCAGTACTTC.